A single sample is the source of the 9 T cell receptor beta chains below, sequenced in a study of blood T cell repertoires in COVID-19. Produced via immunoSEQ multiplex PCR; TCRdb's table is partial and in-frame only. The sample shows 60,000 to 65,000 clones, about 73% of them seen only once. Sequenced input: peripheral blood. These receptors were collected from a woman older than 75 with acute or convalescent COVID-19.

This sequence joins TRBV3-1 (or the pseudogene TRBV3-2) and TRBJ1-6, with TRBD1 as a possible D gene (6 bases). The V end was cut by 5 bases, the J end by 7 bases, with 12 bases between. The CDR3 length is 14 residues. Germline-derived CDR1 and CDR2 are LGHDT and YNNKEL (reference sequence). The CDR3 sequence: CASSSTGQNSPLHF. DNA for the CDR3: TGTGCCAGCAGCTCTACAGGGCAAAATTCACCCCTCCACTTT.

V usage is TRBV6-2 or TRBV6-3 and J usage is TRBJ1-1; 7 bases line up with TRBD1. J was trimmed by 6 bases and V by 5 bases; bases with no gene match: 15. Germline CDR1 is MNHEY and CDR2 is SVGEGT. This CDR3 comprises 16 residues. The CDR3, as DNA: TGTGCCAGCAGTGGAAGGCCTTTTACAGGGGTAGCTGAAGCTTTCTTT. Its protein is CASSGRPFTGVAEAFF.

The chain combines TRBV27 with TRBJ2-7; TRBD2 matches at 12 bases. Germline loops: CDR1 MNHEY, CDR2 SMNVEV (reference sequence). The J segment lost 0 bases and the V segment lost 5 bases, leaving 8 bases of the junction unmatched. This CDR3 spans 17 amino acids. The CDR3 DNA is TGTGCCAGCAGTACCCAACGGACTAGCGGGATCTCCTACGAGCAGTACTTC. It is translated as CASSTQRTSGISYEQYF.

The rearrangement joins TRBV10-1 to TRBJ1-2; 10 bases are shared with TRBD1. The trim removed 6 bases at V and 6 bases at J, leaving 10 bases unmatched. Germline CDR1 WNHNN, CDR2 SYGVQD (reference sequence). The CDR3 loop spans 15 amino acids. The CDR3 protein is CASRLLRDRGDGYTF. DNA for the CDR3: TGCGCCAGCAGACTCCTCCGGGACAGGGGAGATGGCTACACCTTC.

This chain links TRBV11-2 with TRBJ2-7; D is unresolved. This CDR3 contains 14 residues. The V gene's germline CDR1 is SGHAT and CDR2 FQNNGV. The V gene lost 0 bases and the J gene lost 0 bases, with 6 bases spanning the gap. In DNA form, the CDR3 reads TGTGCCAGCAGCTTAGATCAAAACTCCTACGAGCAGTACTTC. The encoded protein is CASSLDQNSYEQYF.

V gene TRBV6-2 or TRBV6-3 combines with J gene TRBJ1-4; 9 nucleotides line up with TRBD1. J lost 11 bases, V lost 6 bases, and 7 bases had no gene match. The CDR3 has 13 amino acids. The germline V gene has CDR1 MNHEY and CDR2 SVGEGT. The CDR3 DNA is TGTGCCAGCAGCTCCGGGACAGGGAAGAAACTGTTTTTT. Residues: CASSSGTGKKLFF.

This clone was found once. The gene calls are TRBV27 and TRBJ1-6, with 7 bases fitting TRBD1. J gave up 14 bases and V 3 bases, and 10 bases lay outside the gene matches. Germline assignment: CDR1 MNHEY and CDR2 SMNVEV (reference sequence). The CDR3 is 14 residues long. This CDR3 reads CASSFSQGNKALHF. The DNA of the CDR3 is TGTGCCAGCAGTTTTTCACAGGGGAATAAGGCCCTCCACTTT.

This clone showed up just once. V is TRBV2 and J is TRBJ1-5; D is uncertain. Germline V CDR1 and CDR2: SNHLY, FYNNEI. This CDR3 has 15 amino acids. The germline V and J ends were trimmed by 0 bases and 9 bases, with 15 bases remaining between them. The CDR3 loop reads CASSEAGVLIPPQHF. CDR3 sequence (DNA): TGTGCCAGCAGTGAAGCCGGGGTCCTTATTCCGCCCCAGCATTTT.

V is TRBV18 and J is TRBJ2-1, with 8 bases that match TRBD2. J was trimmed by 7 bases and V by 2 bases; bases with no gene match: 7. The length of the CDR3 is 15 residues. The V gene's germline CDR1 is KGHSH and CDR2 LQKENI. Written as DNA, the CDR3 is TGTGCCAGCTCACCAGGCACGGGAGGGCCAAATGAGCAGTTCTTC. Residues: CASSPGTGGPNEQFF.